This T cell receptor beta chain originates from a study of T cell responses to AZD1222 COVID-19 vaccine. Study findings and constraints: Donors were mostly white British, more females; clonal diversity possibly underestimated. Just a handful of AZD1222 recipients tested seropositive at baseline.

Regarding this clone: The antigen is not known.

Libraries were prepared by immunoSEQ multiplex PCR; TCRdb keeps only in-frame clonotypes and omits some of them. The table has some 120,000 clones, 70% to 90% seen once. The germline CDR1 and CDR2 sequences are LNHDA and SQIVND (reference sequence). V lost 6 bases and J 1 base, leaving 16 bases between the germline ends. The CDR3 contains 16 residues. The receptor's source is an adult in good health. J is TRBJ1-3 and V is TRBV19; maybe TRBD1 (6 bases). The sequencing used peripheral blood, collected on day 0 of AZD1222 vaccination. The CDR3 loop reads CASSPSGTTSGNTIYF. The CDR3 DNA reads as TGTGCCAGTAGCCCAAGCGGGACAACTTCTGGAAACACCATATATTTT.